The source of this T cell receptor beta chain is a study of blood T cell repertoires in COVID-19. Study details: PBMCs, B-cell-depleted T cells, or T cells were the source of the cDNA or gDNA that made up the material.

Germline V gene data show CDR1 as LGHDT and CDR2 as YNNKEL (reference sequence). The CDR3 covers 13 residues. With 6 bases removed from V and 7 bases from J, the gap between germline ends came to 15 bases. The data were produced by immunoSEQ multiplex PCR, yet TCRdb's version contains in-frame clones alone and is incomplete. Of around 190,000 clones in the sample, roughly 87% were seen once. This clone was observed a handful of times. The clonotype comes from a woman in her 70s with COVID-19, enrolled during active disease. This chain joins TRBV3-1 (or the pseudogene TRBV3-2) and TRBJ1-1; the D gene is possibly TRBD1 (6 bases). The specimen was peripheral blood. CDR3 protein: CASRPRVQGEAFF. In DNA form, the CDR3 reads TGTGCCAGCAGGCCCAGGGTACAGGGTGAAGCTTTCTTT.